The source of this T cell receptor (beta chain) is a study of cytomegalovirus exposure and HLA in healthy donors. Overall study results and limits: In a later analysis, a missense DCLRE1C variant was linked to TCR beta V- and J-gene trimming. Most of the TCR beta V segments (in an earlier analysis) were productive either about 87% or about 30% of the time. A later analysis by the authors found several of the most significant clusters apparently linked to common viral pathogens.

Germline V gene sequence: CDR1 MNHNS, CDR2 SASEGT. CDR3 length equals 14 residues. V was clipped by 0 bases and J by 3 bases, with 6 bases between them. Of note for this clone: Its target is unknown.

PCR involved 60 Vbeta and 13 Jbeta primers. Using immunoSEQ multiplex PCR, the repertoire was profiled, and TCRdb retains in-frame clones only, with some absent. In the table there are approximately 120,000 clones, 78% of which are singletons. The sample was PBMCs. The sequence came from a young man in good health and CMV-seropositive. This sequence joins TRBV6-1 and TRBJ2-1; tentatively, D is TRBD1 (6 bases). The CDR3 loop is CASSEAGGYNEQFF. The CDR3 nucleotides read TGTGCCAGCAGTGAAGCAGGGGGCTACAATGAGCAGTTCTTC.